The rows below give T cell receptor beta chains drawn from one sample of a study of blood T cell repertoires in COVID-19. The table came from immunoSEQ multiplex PCR; TCRdb's copy has only in-frame clones and leaves some out. Among about 170,000 clones listed, 80% to 95% were seen once. Sequencing used peripheral blood. These receptors were obtained from a man aged 25-45 years with COVID-19, enrolled during active disease. The CDR3 runs from the conserved cysteine through the conserved F or W. A D gene is named only where the DNA matches it firmly.

d_call: -
j_call: TRBJ1-5
v_call: TRBV7-2
cdr3_nt: TGTGCCAGCAGCTTAAGGTGGACAGTGAGTAGCAATCAGCCCCAGCATTTT
cdr3_aa: CASSLRWTVSSNQPQHF

d_call: TRBD1
j_call: TRBJ2-7
v_call: TRBV27
cdr3_nt: TGTGCCAGCAGGATCGGGACAGGGCCCTCCTACGAGCAGTACTTC
cdr3_aa: CASRIGTGPSYEQYF

d_call: -
j_call: TRBJ2-5
v_call: TRBV5-5
cdr3_nt: TGTGCCAGCAGCCTCGAGATAGCACAAGAGACCCAGTACTTC
cdr3_aa: CASSLEIAQETQYF

d_call: -
j_call: TRBJ1-2
v_call: TRBV2
cdr3_nt: TGTGCCAGCAGGACCGGGACACTTCCAAACTATGGCTACACCTTC
cdr3_aa: CASRTGTLPNYGYTF

d_call: -
j_call: TRBJ1-1
v_call: TRBV7-9
cdr3_nt: TGTGCCAGCAGCTTAGCACAGTCAAACACTGAAGCTTTCTTT
cdr3_aa: CASSLAQSNTEAFF

d_call: -
j_call: TRBJ2-1
v_call: TRBV5-6
cdr3_nt: TGTGCCAGCAGCTTGGTGGGGCCAGTGGGGTACAATGAGCAGTTCTTC
cdr3_aa: CASSLVGPVGYNEQFF

d_call: TRBD1
j_call: TRBJ1-1
v_call: TRBV5-5
cdr3_nt: TGTGCCAGCAGCTATTGGACAGGGACGAACACTGAAGCTTTCTTT
cdr3_aa: CASSYWTGTNTEAFF

d_call: -
j_call: TRBJ2-7
v_call: TRBV28
cdr3_nt: TGTGCCAGCTCCCTTAGACTACTTCCCTACGAGCAGTACTTC
cdr3_aa: CASSLRLLPYEQYF

d_call: -
j_call: TRBJ1-1
v_call: TRBV7-9
cdr3_nt: TGTGCCAGCAGCTTCAACCTTGCCGACAATGAAGCTTTCTTT
cdr3_aa: CASSFNLADNEAFF

d_call: -
j_call: TRBJ1-1
v_call: TRBV13
cdr3_nt: TGTGCCAGCAGCTGGGGGGTGAACACTGAAGCTTTCTTT
cdr3_aa: CASSWGVNTEAFF

d_call: -
j_call: TRBJ2-7
v_call: TRBV6-6
cdr3_nt: TGTGCCAGCACCAAGACAGCTTTCTACGAGCAGTACTTC
cdr3_aa: CASTKTAFYEQYF

d_call: TRBD1
j_call: TRBJ2-7
v_call: TRBV6-1
cdr3_nt: TGTGCCAGCAGTGAAGGCAGGGGGCGCCTCGAGCAGTACTTC
cdr3_aa: CASSEGRGRLEQYF

d_call: -
j_call: TRBJ2-3
v_call: TRBV28
cdr3_nt: TGTGCCAGCAGTCTCTTAGGAGGGAGAGGTATAGATACGCAGTATTTT
cdr3_aa: CASSLLGGRGIDTQYF

d_call: -
j_call: TRBJ1-4
v_call: TRBV28
cdr3_nt: TGTGCCAGCAGTCCACAGGGAAGACGGCTGTTTTTT
cdr3_aa: CASSPQGRRLFF

d_call: -
j_call: TRBJ1-2
v_call: TRBV10-3
cdr3_nt: TGTGCCATCAGTGTAAGGCAGGGGAACTATGGCTACACCTTC
cdr3_aa: CAISVRQGNYGYTF

d_call: TRBD2
j_call: TRBJ2-3
v_call: TRBV7-6
cdr3_nt: TGTGCCAGCAGCTTGACTAGCGGGGTTCGAACAGATACGCAGTATTTT
cdr3_aa: CASSLTSGVRTDTQYF

d_call: -
j_call: TRBJ1-6
v_call: TRBV20-1
cdr3_nt: TGCAGTGCTAGTTCAGGGGCCTATAATTCACCCCTCCACTTT
cdr3_aa: CSASSGAYNSPLHF

d_call: TRBD1
j_call: TRBJ1-6
v_call: TRBV27
cdr3_nt: TGTGCCAGCAGTCCTAACAGGGGTTCCTATAATTCACCCCTCCACTTT
cdr3_aa: CASSPNRGSYNSPLHF

d_call: -
j_call: TRBJ1-6
v_call: TRBV6-5
cdr3_nt: TGTGCCAGCAGTTACTCGGAGGGAATCCGTTCACCCCTCCACTTT
cdr3_aa: CASSYSEGIRSPLHF

d_call: -
j_call: TRBJ2-7
v_call: TRBV7-2
cdr3_nt: TGTGCCAGCAGCCGCTTAGCGGAAGAGCAGTACTTC
cdr3_aa: CASSRLAEEQYF

d_call: TRBD2
j_call: TRBJ2-7
v_call: TRBV10-2
cdr3_nt: TGCGCCAGCAGTACTAGCGGGACATTCGAGCAGTACTTC
cdr3_aa: CASSTSGTFEQYF

d_call: -
j_call: TRBJ1-1
v_call: TRBV7-2
cdr3_nt: TGTGCCAGCAGCTTAGTATCAGGGGCGAACACTGAAGCTTTCTTT
cdr3_aa: CASSLVSGANTEAFF

d_call: TRBD1
j_call: TRBJ1-2
v_call: TRBV7-8
cdr3_nt: TGTGCCAGCAGCTTAGCGTATATAGGGACAGGGGTTAATTATGGCTACACCTTC
cdr3_aa: CASSLAYIGTGVNYGYTF

d_call: -
j_call: TRBJ2-5
v_call: TRBV11-2
cdr3_nt: TGTGCCAGCAGCTTAGGCGGCGCGGGTCTAGGGACCCAGTACTTC
cdr3_aa: CASSLGGAGLGTQYF

d_call: -
j_call: TRBJ2-7
v_call: TRBV7-6
cdr3_nt: TGTGCCAGCAGCTTACAGGGGGGACGGTTCTACGAGCAGTACTTC
cdr3_aa: CASSLQGGRFYEQYF

d_call: TRBD1
j_call: TRBJ1-1
v_call: TRBV27
cdr3_nt: TGTGCCAGCAGTTATAAGGGGGCGGAGGACACTGAAGCTTTCTTT
cdr3_aa: CASSYKGAEDTEAFF

d_call: -
j_call: TRBJ1-5
v_call: TRBV6-2/TRBV6-3
cdr3_nt: TGTGCCAGCAGTTACAGCAGGGGCCCAAATCAGCCCCAGCATTTT
cdr3_aa: CASSYSRGPNQPQHF